This TCR beta chain comes out of a study of patients and donors after allogeneic stem cell transplantation. This clonotype was counted many times. Each CDR3 protein gets one entry after TCRdb re-called the RT-PCR reads with MiXCR. This table holds roughly 880,000 distinct CDR3 sequences, roughly 17% found once. Germline values: CDR1 ENHRY, CDR2 SYGVKD. The CDR3 consists of 15 residues. The junction had 1 base not matched to a gene; V was cut back by 2 bases and J by 2 bases. The source is a human donor who was either an allogeneic HSCT recipient or a stem cell or donor lymphocyte infusion donor (not recorded which). It is not recorded whose cells these are; they may come from a transplant donor. The chain combines TRBV10-3 with TRBJ2-1, with TRBD2 matching 9 bases. Sequencing was performed on blood, either unsorted or a sorted T cell fraction (not recorded which). The CDR3 nucleotides are TGTGCCATCAGTGAGCCTAGCGGGACCTACAATGAGCAGTTCTTC. Encoded protein: CAISEPSGTYNEQFF.